The 20 T cell receptor beta chains below were found in one sample sequenced in a study of tumor-infiltrating lymphocytes in primary liver carcinoma. The researchers produced TCR beta cDNA from 400 to 650 ng total RNA with a constant-region primer. Generation of the TCR beta libraries relied on three nested multiplex PCR rounds using slightly modified ARM-PCR. The first two PCR rounds used TRBV1-TRBV30 primers with a Cbeta primer, around 10 cycles each. TCRdb processed the multiplex PCR reads anew with MiXCR; each CDR3 protein has one entry. The table records 20,000 to 25,000 distinct CDR3 sequences, about 79% of them present only once. Each 20-30 mg portion of unsorted bulk tissue served as the source for co-extraction of RNA and DNA. Sequencing was performed on liver tumor tissue from sampling region 1. Subset reported: tumor region T1, superior pole. The receptors originated from a woman in her twenties or thirties with primary liver carcinoma and hepatitis B virus infection.

V usage is TRBV19 and J usage is TRBJ2-1, with D possibly being TRBD2 (5 bases). The CDR3 is 11 residues long. Germline loops: CDR1 LNHDA, CDR2 SQIVND (reference sequence). V gave up 5 bases and J gave up 12 bases, with 11 bases separating them. CDR3 residues: CASSGSHGQFF. DNA for the CDR3: TGTGCCAGTAGTGGGAGTCATGGGCAGTTCTTC.

J is TRBJ1-2 and V is TRBV4-3; D is uncertain. With 9 bases removed from V and 4 bases from J, the gap between germline ends came to 18 bases. The V gene's germline CDR1 is LGHNA and CDR2 YSLEER. The CDR3 spans 14 residues. The CDR3 loop is CASSVKLEIYGYTF. DNA of the CDR3: TGCGCCAGTAGCGTTAAGTTGGAGATCTATGGCTACACCTTC.

As regards this clonotype: The CDR3 ends on some other residue instead of the conserved phenylalanine or tryptophan, so this is likely a read error. V gene TRBV11-2 combines with J gene TRBJ2-7; possibly TRBD1 or TRBD2 for D (5 bases each). V was pared by 9 bases and J by 3 bases, with 15 bases between. The CDR3 consists of 13 residues. In germline, CDR1 is SGHAT, CDR2 FQNNGV. The CDR3 spells CASKIAGSYEQYY. The CDR3 bases are TGTGCCAGTAAGATTGCAGGGAGCTACGAGCAGTACTAC.

In this sample, this clonotype is medium-sized. V usage is TRBV4-1 and J usage is TRBJ2-1; 11 nucleotides line up with TRBD1. There are 16 residues in the CDR3. CDR1 MGHRA and CDR2 YSYEKL come from the germline V gene. V shed 0 bases and J 7 bases; nucleotides not matched to a gene: 5. The CDR3, as DNA: TGCGCCAGCAGCCAAGATCCGGGACAGGGGGAGAATGAGCAGTTCTTC. Its translation: CASSQDPGQGENEQFF.

This clonotype was picked up one time. Sequence at one end of the junction differs from germline and may be a read error. This chain links TRBV6-5 with TRBJ2-7, with TRBD1 as a possible D gene (6 bases). The germline V gene has CDR1 MNHEY and CDR2 SVGAGI. The CDR3 totals 15 residues. The CDR3 loop is CANSYKDSNSYAQYF. The CDR3 DNA reads TGTGCCAACAGTTACAAGGACAGCAACTCTTACGCGCAGTACTTC.

The V and J genes are TRBV24-1 and TRBJ2-5; D unresolved. Trimming took off 8 bases at V and 7 bases at J, with 19 bases between the two ends. The CDR3 spans 14 residues. The V gene's germline CDR1 is KGHDR and CDR2 SFDVKD. CDR3 loop: CATTNSSEVWTQYF. The CDR3 bases are TGTGCCACCACTAATTCCTCAGAGGTATGGACCCAGTACTTC.

For this clonotype: No conserved phenylalanine or tryptophan ends this CDR3, so it is likely a read error. Here the CDR3 reads CARSLAPRVTGELFL. For the CDR3, the DNA is TGTGCCAGAAGCTTGGCACCGAGAGTCACCGGGGAGCTGTTTTTA. This chain uses TRBV5-6 with TRBJ2-2; no definite D call. CDR3 length equals 15 residues. Looked up from germline, CDR1 is SGHDT and CDR2 is YYEEEE.

About this clonotype: The junction shows a germline mismatch at one end, possibly a read error. This chain connects TRBV29-1 to TRBJ2-7, with a weak D call TRBD2 (5 bases). The germline gives CDR1 SQVTM, CDR2 ANQGSEA. The CDR3 is 12 amino acids. CDR3 bases: TGCATCGTATATTCAGGAGGCTACGAGCAGTATTTC. Its translation is CIVYSGGYEQYF.

V is TRBV28 and J is TRBJ2-7; perhaps TRBD2 as D (5 bases). The CDR3 contains 15 residues. Germline V gene lookup returns CDR1 MDHEN and CDR2 SYDVKM. Trimming left V 6 bases short and J 7 bases short, with 22 bases between. The DNA for the CDR3 is TGTGCCAGCAGCCCTCCCGGGAACATAAACGGTGAGCAGTACTTC. Protein product: CASSPPGNINGEQYF.

The V and J genes are TRBV12-3 or TRBV12-4 and TRBJ1-2, with 7 bases matching TRBD1. J lost 0 bases, V lost 6 bases, and 4 bases had no gene match. The CDR3 consists of 14 residues. The CDR3 loop is CASRDRFTNYGYTF. CDR3 DNA: TGTGCCAGCAGGGACAGGTTTACTAACTATGGCTACACCTTC.

Worth noting for this clonotype: The junction departs from germline at one end; a sequencing error may be responsible. The chain has TRBV11-2 and TRBJ2-3; a weak D match, TRBD1 (8 bases). The CDR3 is made up of 16 amino acids. Per the germline V gene, CDR1 is SGHAT and CDR2 is FQNNGV. CDR3 in amino acids: CATSRTRQGRGDTLYF. For the CDR3, the DNA is TGTGCAACCAGCCGGACGCGACAGGGGAGGGGAGATACGCTGTATTTT.

This clonotype has a single count. As the CDR3 is not closed by the conserved phenylalanine or tryptophan, this likely results from a read error. The chain couples TRBV28 to TRBJ2-3; D not resolved. The germline gives CDR1 MDHEN, CDR2 SYDVKM. This CDR3 spans 14 amino acids. The CDR3 nucleotides are TGTGCCAACAGTCCCCCGCCGGACCCGTATACGCAGTATGTT. This codes for CANSPPPDPYTQYV.

As regards this clonotype: No conserved phenylalanine or tryptophan ends this CDR3, so it is likely a read error. Because the CDR3's place on the DNA is in doubt, the DNA is left out and the CDR3 is given as listed by TCRdb. The chain couples TRBV28 to TRBJ1-6; TRBD1 was called by the table and not checked on the DNA. The CDR3 is 16 amino acids long, termini counted. Germline V gene sequence: CDR1 MDHEN, CDR2 SYDVKM. CDR3: CASSTHRGQVLFTLHV.

The chain couples TRBV12-5 to TRBJ2-1, with D tentatively TRBD2 (6 bases). V was pared by 2 bases and J by 5 bases, with 16 bases between. Germline assignment: CDR1 LGHNT and CDR2 FRNRAP. This CDR3 comprises 16 residues. Written as DNA, the CDR3 is TGTGCTAGTGGTTTGCCCCCCGGCGGGATCCACAATGAGCAGTTCTTC. This translates into CASGLPPGGIHNEQFF.

This clonotype came up once. Its ends do not fully match the called genes, so a read error is possible. The J gene is TRBJ2-3, the V gene TRBV12-3 or TRBV12-4; 7 nucleotides match TRBD1. The CDR3 totals 13 residues. CDR3 protein: CVNGTAYTDTQCF. CDR3 nucleotide sequence: TGTGTCAACGGGACAGCCTACACAGATACGCAGTGTTTT.

A remark on this clonotype: The junction differs from germline at one of its ends, possibly a read error. The rearrangement joins TRBV11-1 to TRBJ2-5; TRBD1 is a possible D gene (5 bases). Germline CDR1 reads SGHAT; CDR2 reads FQDESV (reference sequence). The CDR3 is 14 amino acids. This chain's CDR3 is CTSSLAGREGAQYF. The DNA for the CDR3 is TGTACCAGCAGCTTAGCAGGGCGCGAAGGGGCCCAGTACTTC.

Concerning this clonotype itself: Since the CDR3 does not end with the conserved phenylalanine or tryptophan, this likely comes from a read error. The chain combines TRBV11-2 with TRBJ2-7; D gene unclear. Germline V gene data show CDR1 as SGHAT and CDR2 as FQNNGV. V was pared by 9 bases and J by 3 bases, with 15 bases between. The CDR3 has 13 amino acids. Here the CDR3 DNA reads TGTGCCAGGAAGATTGTGGGGAACTACGAGCAGTACCTC. Translated: CARKIVGNYEQYL.

The chain links TRBV11-3 to TRBJ2-1; D is possibly TRBD2 (6 bases). Trimming stripped 0 bases from V and 6 bases from J, with 6 bases between. The length of the CDR3 is 13 residues. CDR1 SGHNT and CDR2 YENEEA come from the germline V gene. The CDR3 spells CASSLDGSNEQFF. The CDR3 DNA sequence: TGTGCCAGCAGCTTAGACGGGAGCAATGAGCAGTTCTTC.

The chain combines TRBV4-1 with TRBJ1-5; TRBD1 aligns across 8 bases. Germline trimming cut 3 bases from V and 5 bases from J; bases unmatched to any gene: 6. The CDR3 totals 15 residues. Germline CDR1 reads MGHRA; CDR2 reads YSYEKL. This chain's CDR3 is CASSQVDRADQPQHF. The CDR3 nucleotides are TGCGCCAGCAGCCAGGTGGACAGGGCTGATCAGCCCCAGCATTTT.

This clonotype came up many times. This could be a read error, since a much larger clone is one nucleotide away. This chain connects TRBV11-2 to TRBJ2-7, with D possibly being TRBD2 (5 bases). The germline V and J ends were trimmed by 6 bases and 4 bases, with 13 bases remaining between them. Germline assignment: CDR1 SGHAT and CDR2 FQNNGV. The CDR3 covers 13 residues. Here the CDR3 DNA reads TGTGCCAGCAGTAGGGAGAGCCTTTACGAGCAGTACTTC. Translating gives CASSRESLYEQYF.